The clone carrying this TCR beta chain turned up a few times. This sample is part of a study of blood T cell repertoires in COVID-19. On the study more broadly: Both acute and convalescent COVID-19 samples were obtained from the United States, Italy and Spain.

The length of the CDR3 is 13 residues. V was trimmed by 2 bases and J by 1 base, leaving 3 bases between them. This table comes from immunoSEQ multiplex PCR, and its TCRdb copy is limited to in-frame clones, with some not included. Of nearly 110,000 clones listed, around 88% were seen once; the top ten hold 5.5% to 8%. The sequenced sample consisted of peripheral blood. The chain uses TRBV12-3 or TRBV12-4 and TRBJ1-5, with D unresolved. This TCR came from a man in his fifties with active or convalescent COVID-19. The CDR3 bases are TGTGCCAGCAGTTTACAGAGCAATCAGCCCCAGCATTTT. Translation: CASSLQSNQPQHF.